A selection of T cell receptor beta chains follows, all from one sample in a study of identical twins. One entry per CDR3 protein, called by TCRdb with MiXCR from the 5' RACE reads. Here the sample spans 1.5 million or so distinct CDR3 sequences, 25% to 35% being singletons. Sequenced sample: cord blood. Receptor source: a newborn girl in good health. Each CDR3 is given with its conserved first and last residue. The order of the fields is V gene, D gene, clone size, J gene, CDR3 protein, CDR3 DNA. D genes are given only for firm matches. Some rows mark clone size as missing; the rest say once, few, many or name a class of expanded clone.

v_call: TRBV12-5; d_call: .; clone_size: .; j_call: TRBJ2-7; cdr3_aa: CASASFALGDSYEQYF; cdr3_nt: TGTGCTAGTGCTTCTTTTGCCCTCGGGGATTCCTACGAGCAGTACTTC
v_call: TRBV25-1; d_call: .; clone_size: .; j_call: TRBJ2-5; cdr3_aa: CASSGGPETQYF; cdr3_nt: TGTGCCAGCAGCGGGGGGCCAGAGACCCAGTACTTC
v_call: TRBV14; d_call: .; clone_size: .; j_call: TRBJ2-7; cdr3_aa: CASSQDFSGHRPLSYEQYF; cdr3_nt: TGTGCCAGCAGCCAAGATTTCTCGGGACACAGGCCCCTCTCCTACGAGCAGTACTTC
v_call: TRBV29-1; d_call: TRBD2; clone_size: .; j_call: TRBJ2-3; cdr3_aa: CSVETSGGMHTQYF; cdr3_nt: TGCAGCGTTGAGACTAGCGGGGGGATGCATACGCAGTATTTT
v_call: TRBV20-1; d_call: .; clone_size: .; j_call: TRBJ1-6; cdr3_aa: CSARASTARYNSPLHF; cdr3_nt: TGCAGTGCTAGAGCCTCTACGGCCCGCTATAATTCACCCCTCCACTTT
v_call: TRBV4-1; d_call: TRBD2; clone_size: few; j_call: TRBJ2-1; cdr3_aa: CASSQEASGGGYNEQFF; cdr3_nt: TGCGCCAGCAGCCAAGAGGCTAGCGGGGGGGGTTACAATGAGCAGTTCTTC
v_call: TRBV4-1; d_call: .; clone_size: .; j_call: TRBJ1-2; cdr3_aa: CASSQLGSAYGYTF; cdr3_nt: TGCGCCAGCAGCCAATTGGGGAGCGCCTATGGCTACACCTTC
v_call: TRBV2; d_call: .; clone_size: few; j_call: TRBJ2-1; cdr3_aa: CASSELAEQFF; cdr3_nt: TGTGCCAGCAGTGAATTGGCTGAGCAGTTCTTC
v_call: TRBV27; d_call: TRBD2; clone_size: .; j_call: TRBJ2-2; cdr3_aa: CASGRLAGVVTGELFF; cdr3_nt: TGTGCCAGCGGAAGACTAGCGGGAGTCGTCACCGGGGAGCTGTTTTTT
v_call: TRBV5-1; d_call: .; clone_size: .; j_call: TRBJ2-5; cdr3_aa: CASSLRHRQETQYF; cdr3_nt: TGCGCCAGCAGCTTGAGGCACAGGCAAGAGACCCAGTACTTC
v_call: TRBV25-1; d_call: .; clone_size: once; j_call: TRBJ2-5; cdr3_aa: CASRAQNNEQYF; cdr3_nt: TGTGCCAGCAGGGCACAGAACAATGAGCAGTACTTC
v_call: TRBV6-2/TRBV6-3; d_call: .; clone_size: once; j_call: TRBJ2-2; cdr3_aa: CASSYRQFTGELFF; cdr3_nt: TGTGCCAGCAGTTACAGGCAGTTCACCGGGGAGCTGTTTTTT
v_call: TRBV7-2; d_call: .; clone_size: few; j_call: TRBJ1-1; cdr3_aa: CASSQTGWMNTEAFF; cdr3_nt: TGTGCCAGCAGCCAGACAGGTTGGATGAACACTGAAGCTTTCTTT
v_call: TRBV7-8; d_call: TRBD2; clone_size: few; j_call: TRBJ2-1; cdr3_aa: CASSFRVRTSGRNEQFF; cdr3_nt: TGTGCCAGCAGCTTTAGGGTTCGGACTAGCGGGAGGAATGAGCAGTTCTTC
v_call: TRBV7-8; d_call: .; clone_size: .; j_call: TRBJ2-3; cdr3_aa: CASSIGQWTDTQYF; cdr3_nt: TGTGCCAGCAGCATCGGACAGTGGACAGATACGCAGTATTTT
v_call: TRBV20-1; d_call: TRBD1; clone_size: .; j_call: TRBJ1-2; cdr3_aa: CSASTGGWYGYTF; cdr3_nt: TGCAGTGCTAGCACAGGGGGGTGGTATGGCTACACCTTC
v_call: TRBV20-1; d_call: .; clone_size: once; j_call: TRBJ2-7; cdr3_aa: CGARVRRDYEQYF; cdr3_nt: TGCGGTGCTAGAGTTAGGAGGGACTACGAGCAGTACTTC
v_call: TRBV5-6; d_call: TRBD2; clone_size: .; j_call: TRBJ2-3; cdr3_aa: CASSSGTSEITQYF; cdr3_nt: TGTGCCAGCAGCTCTGGGACTAGCGAGATTACGCAGTATTTT
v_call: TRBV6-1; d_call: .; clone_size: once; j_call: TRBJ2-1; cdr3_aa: CASEEVDNEQFF; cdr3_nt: TGTGCCAGTGAAGAAGTCGACAATGAGCAGTTCTTC
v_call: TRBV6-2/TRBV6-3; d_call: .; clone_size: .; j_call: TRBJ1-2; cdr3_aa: CASSYTTGSSGGYTF; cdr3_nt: TGTGCCAGCAGTTACACGACAGGTTCCTCAGGAGGCTACACCTTC
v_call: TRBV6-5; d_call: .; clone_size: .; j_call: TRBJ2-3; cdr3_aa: CARVGDTQYF; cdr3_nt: TGTGCCAGAGTGGGAGATACGCAGTATTTT
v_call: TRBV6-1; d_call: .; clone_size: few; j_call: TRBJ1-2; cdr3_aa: CASRKVRGLSYGYTF; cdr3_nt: TGTGCCAGCAGAAAAGTCCGGGGGCTCAGCTATGGCTACACCTTC
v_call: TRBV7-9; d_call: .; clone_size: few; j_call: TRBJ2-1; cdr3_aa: CASSLATAVEQFF; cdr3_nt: TGTGCCAGCAGCTTAGCTACCGCGGTTGAGCAGTTCTTC
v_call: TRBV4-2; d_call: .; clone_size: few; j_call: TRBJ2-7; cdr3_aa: CASSQGPDGYYEQYF; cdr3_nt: TGTGCCAGCAGCCAAGGCCCGGACGGTTACTACGAGCAGTACTTC
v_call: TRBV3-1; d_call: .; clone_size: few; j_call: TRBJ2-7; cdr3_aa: CASSSFSGLSYEQYF; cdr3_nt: TGTGCCAGCAGCTCATTCAGCGGGCTTAGCTACGAGCAGTACTTC
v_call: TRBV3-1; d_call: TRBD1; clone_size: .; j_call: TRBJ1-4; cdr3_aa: CASKDRAEKLFF; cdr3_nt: TGTGCCAGCAAGGACAGGGCTGAAAAACTGTTTTTT
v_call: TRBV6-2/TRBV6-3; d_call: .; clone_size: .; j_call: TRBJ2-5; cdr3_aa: CASSPRRYVETQYF; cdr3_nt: TGTGCCAGCAGCCCTCGGCGTTACGTCGAGACCCAGTACTTC
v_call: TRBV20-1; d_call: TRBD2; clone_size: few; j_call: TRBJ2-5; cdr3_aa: CSAASGPETQYF; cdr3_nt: TGCAGTGCCGCTAGCGGGCCAGAGACCCAGTACTTC
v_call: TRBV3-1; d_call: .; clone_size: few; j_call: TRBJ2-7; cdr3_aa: CASSQEALVTYEQYF; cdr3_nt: TGTGCCAGCAGCCAAGAGGCACTAGTTACCTACGAGCAGTACTTC
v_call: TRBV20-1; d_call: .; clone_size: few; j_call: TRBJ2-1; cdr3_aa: CSAMGNEQFF; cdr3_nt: TGCAGTGCTATGGGCAATGAGCAGTTCTTC
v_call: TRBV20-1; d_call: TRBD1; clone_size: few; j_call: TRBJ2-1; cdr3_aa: CSATTTGASYNEQFF; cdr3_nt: TGCAGTGCCACGACGACAGGGGCTTCCTACAATGAGCAGTTCTTC
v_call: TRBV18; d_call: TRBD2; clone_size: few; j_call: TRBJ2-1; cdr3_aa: CASSPQFRPNPRGEQFF; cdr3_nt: TGTGCCAGCTCACCACAATTTAGGCCGAACCCGCGGGGGGAGCAGTTCTTC
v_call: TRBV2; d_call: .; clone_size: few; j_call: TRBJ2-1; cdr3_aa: CASSRGILYNEQFF; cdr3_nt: TGTGCCAGCAGCAGAGGGATTCTCTACAATGAGCAGTTCTTC
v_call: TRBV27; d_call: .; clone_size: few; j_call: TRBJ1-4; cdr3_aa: CASSLYQGTEKLFF; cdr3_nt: TGTGCCAGCAGTTTATACCAGGGAACTGAAAAACTGTTTTTT
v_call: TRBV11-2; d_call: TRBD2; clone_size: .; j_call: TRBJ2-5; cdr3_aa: CASSLGSSGGLHQETQYF; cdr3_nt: TGTGCCAGCAGCTTAGGGTCTAGCGGGGGGTTACACCAAGAGACCCAGTACTTC
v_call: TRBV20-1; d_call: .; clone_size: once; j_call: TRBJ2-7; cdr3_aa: CSARDAGTSYNEQYF; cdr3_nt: TGCAGTGCTAGAGATGCGGGAACCTCCTACAATGAGCAGTACTTC
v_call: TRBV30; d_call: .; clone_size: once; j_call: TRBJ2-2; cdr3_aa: CAWSLAGHTGELFF; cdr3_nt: TGTGCCTGGAGTCTAGCAGGGCACACCGGGGAGCTGTTTTTT
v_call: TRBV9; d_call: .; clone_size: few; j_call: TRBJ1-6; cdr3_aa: CASSVESSYNSPLHF; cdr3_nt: TGTGCCAGCAGCGTAGAAAGCTCCTATAATTCACCCCTCCACTTT
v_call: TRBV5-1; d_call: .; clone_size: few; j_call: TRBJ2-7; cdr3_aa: CASSLGGQYYEQYF; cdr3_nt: TGCGCCAGCAGCTTGGGGGGACAATACTACGAGCAGTACTTC
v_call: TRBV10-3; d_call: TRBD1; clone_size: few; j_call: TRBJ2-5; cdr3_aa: CAISGTGVIETQYF; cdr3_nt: TGTGCCATCAGTGGGACAGGAGTCATAGAGACCCAGTACTTC